This TCR beta chain was recorded in a study of T-cell memory formation after mild COVID-19. V was clipped by 6 bases and J by 10 bases, with 12 bases between them. The CDR3 is 11 residues long. Per germline, CDR1 MNHEY and CDR2 SVGAGI. One entry per CDR3 protein, called by TCRdb with MiXCR from the 5' RACE reads. Of hundreds of thousands of distinct CDR3 sequences in the sample, 17% were seen once. What was sequenced was PBMCs or a T cell subset sorted from them (not recorded which). This TCR derives from an adult woman who had mild COVID-19 (a few samples of this study predate the infection). Cell type and time point are not known. The rearrangement links TRBV6-5 to TRBJ1-2; D may be TRBD1 (5 bases). Written as DNA, the CDR3 is TGTGCCAGCAGCTCCGGGACCATCTACACCTTC. It translates to CASSSGTIYTF.